The text below deals with one TCR beta chain. Antigen specificity is unknown. There are 16 residues in the CDR3. Trimming removed 3 bases from V and 1 base from J, with 10 bases in between. CDR1 is LNHNV, CDR2 YYDKDF, per germline (reference sequence). This record comes from a study of beta chain features in type 1 diabetes. General study points: Whether HLA type influences TCRB rearrangement remained unresolved here.

What was sequenced were expressed TCRB transcripts, since all of the isolated RNA had been reverse transcribed. About 3.57 million reads, on average, came from each naive, central memory and regulatory T cell sample. Produced via immunoSEQ multiplex PCR; TCRdb's table is partial and in-frame only. The sample shows 150,000 or so clones, more than 9.5% of them seen only once. Input material: central memory CD4+ T cells from blood. The chain combines TRBV15 with TRBJ2-6, with TRBD1 as a possible D gene (6 bases). The sequence derives from a man aged 18 to 30 in good health. The CDR3 bases are TGTGCCACCAGCAGCTACAGGGTGTCTGGGGCCAACGTCCTGACTTTC. This codes for CATSSYRVSGANVLTF.